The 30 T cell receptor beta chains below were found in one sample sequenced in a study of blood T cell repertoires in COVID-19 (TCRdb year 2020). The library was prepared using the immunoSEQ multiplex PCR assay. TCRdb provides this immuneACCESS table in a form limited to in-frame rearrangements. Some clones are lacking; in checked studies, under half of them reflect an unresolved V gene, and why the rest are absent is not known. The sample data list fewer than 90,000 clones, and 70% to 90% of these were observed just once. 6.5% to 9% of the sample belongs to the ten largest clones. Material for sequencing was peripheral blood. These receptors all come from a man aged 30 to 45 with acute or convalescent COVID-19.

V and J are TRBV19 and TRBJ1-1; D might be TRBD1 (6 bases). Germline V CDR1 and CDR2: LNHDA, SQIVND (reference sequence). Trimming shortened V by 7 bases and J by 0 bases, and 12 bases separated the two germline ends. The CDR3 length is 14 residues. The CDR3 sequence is CASTQTGMNTEAFF. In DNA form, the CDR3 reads TGTGCCAGTACCCAAACAGGGATGAACACTGAAGCTTTCTTT.

CDR3 nucleotide sequence: TGTGCCAGCAACCAACTGCGGGCTAACTCCTACGAGCAGTACTTC. This encodes CASNQLRANSYEQYF. The chain recombines TRBV11-2 with TRBJ2-7; D perhaps matches TRBD2 (5 bases). Trimming left V 7 bases short and J 0 bases short, with 16 bases between. The CDR3 extends over 15 amino acids. Germline lookup yields CDR1 SGHAT and CDR2 FQNNGV.

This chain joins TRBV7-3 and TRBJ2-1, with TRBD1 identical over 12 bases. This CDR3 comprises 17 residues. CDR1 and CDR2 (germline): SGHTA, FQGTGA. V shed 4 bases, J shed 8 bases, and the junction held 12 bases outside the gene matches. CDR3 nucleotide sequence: TGTGCCAGCAGCTCCGGGACAGGGGGCTTTTCAAGCTATGAGCAGTTCTTC. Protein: CASSSGTGGFSSYEQFF.

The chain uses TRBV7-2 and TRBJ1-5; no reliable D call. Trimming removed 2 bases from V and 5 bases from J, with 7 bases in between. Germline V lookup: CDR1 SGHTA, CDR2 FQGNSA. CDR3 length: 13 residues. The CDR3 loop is CASSLMRDQPQHF. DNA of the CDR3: TGTGCCAGCAGCTTAATGAGGGATCAGCCCCAGCATTTT.

The CDR3 here is CASSQVERETSYEQYF. CDR3 in DNA: TGTGCCAGCAGCCAGGTGGAGCGGGAGACCTCCTACGAGCAGTACTTC. The J gene is TRBJ2-7, the V gene TRBV4-2; the match to TRBD2 covers 8 bases. Germline trimming cut 3 bases from V and 0 bases from J; bases unmatched to any gene: 7. Germline V gene data show CDR1 as LGHNA and CDR2 as YNFKEQ. CDR3 length: 16 residues.

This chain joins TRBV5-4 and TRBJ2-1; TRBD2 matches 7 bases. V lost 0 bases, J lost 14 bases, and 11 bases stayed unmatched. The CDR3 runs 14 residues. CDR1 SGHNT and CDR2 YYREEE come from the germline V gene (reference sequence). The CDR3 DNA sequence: TGTGCCAGCAGCTTGGAGCTAGCGGTTTCACCTAAGTTCTTC. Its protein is CASSLELAVSPKFF.

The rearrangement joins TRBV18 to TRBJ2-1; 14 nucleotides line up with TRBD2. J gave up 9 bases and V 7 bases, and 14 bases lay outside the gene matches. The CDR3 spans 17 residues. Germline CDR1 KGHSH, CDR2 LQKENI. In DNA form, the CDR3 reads TGTGCCAGCTACACCGGGGGACTAGCGGGAGCCCGTGGTGAGCAGTTCTTC. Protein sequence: CASYTGGLAGARGEQFF. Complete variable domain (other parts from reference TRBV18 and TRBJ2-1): NAGVMQNPRHLVRRRGQEARLRCSPMKGHSHVYWYRQLPEEGLKFMVYLQKENIIDESGMPKERFSAEFPKEGPSILRIQQVVRGDSAAYFCASYTGGLAGARGEQFFGPGTRLTVL.

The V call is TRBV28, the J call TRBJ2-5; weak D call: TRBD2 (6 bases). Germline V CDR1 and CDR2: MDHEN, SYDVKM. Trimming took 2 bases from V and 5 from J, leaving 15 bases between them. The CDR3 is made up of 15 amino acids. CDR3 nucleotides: TGTGCCAGCAGTTTAGCGGGGCAATCCCGGGAGACCCAGTACTTC. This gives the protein CASSLAGQSRETQYF.

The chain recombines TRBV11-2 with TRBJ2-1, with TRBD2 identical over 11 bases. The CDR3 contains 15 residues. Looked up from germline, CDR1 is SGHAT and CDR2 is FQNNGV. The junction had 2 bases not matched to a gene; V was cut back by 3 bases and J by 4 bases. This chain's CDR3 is CASSFLAGGYNEQFF. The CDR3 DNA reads TGTGCCAGCAGCTTCCTAGCGGGAGGATACAATGAGCAGTTCTTC.

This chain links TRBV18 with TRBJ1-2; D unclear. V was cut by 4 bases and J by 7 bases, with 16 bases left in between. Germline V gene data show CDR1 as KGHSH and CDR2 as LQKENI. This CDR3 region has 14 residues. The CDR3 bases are TGTGCCAGCTCACAGGTTGCAGGCCCCCCTGGCTACACCTTC. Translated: CASSQVAGPPGYTF.

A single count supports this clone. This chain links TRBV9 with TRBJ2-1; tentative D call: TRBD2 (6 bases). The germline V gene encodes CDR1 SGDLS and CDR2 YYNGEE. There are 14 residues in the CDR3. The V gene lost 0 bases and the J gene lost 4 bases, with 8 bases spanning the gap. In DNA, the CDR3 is TGTGCCAGCAGCGTAGAACGGGGGTACAATGAGCAGTTCTTC. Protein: CASSVERGYNEQFF.

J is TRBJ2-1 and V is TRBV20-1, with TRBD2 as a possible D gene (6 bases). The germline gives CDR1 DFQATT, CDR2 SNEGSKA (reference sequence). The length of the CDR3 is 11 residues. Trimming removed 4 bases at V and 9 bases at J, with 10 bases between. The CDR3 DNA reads TGCAGTGCTATCCAGGGAGGTGAGCAGTTCTTC. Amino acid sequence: CSAIQGGEQFF.

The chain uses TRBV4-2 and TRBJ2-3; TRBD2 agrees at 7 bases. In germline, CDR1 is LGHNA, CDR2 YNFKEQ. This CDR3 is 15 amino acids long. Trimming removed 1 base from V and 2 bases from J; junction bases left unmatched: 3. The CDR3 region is CASSQGAGYTDTQYF. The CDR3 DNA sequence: TGTGCCAGCAGCCAAGGAGCGGGATACACAGATACGCAGTATTTT.

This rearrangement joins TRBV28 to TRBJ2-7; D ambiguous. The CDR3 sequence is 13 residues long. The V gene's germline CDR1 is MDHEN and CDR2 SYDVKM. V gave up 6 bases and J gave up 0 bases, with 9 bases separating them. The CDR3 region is CASRPASSYEQYF. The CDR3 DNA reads TGTGCCAGCAGGCCTGCGAGCTCCTACGAGCAGTACTTC.

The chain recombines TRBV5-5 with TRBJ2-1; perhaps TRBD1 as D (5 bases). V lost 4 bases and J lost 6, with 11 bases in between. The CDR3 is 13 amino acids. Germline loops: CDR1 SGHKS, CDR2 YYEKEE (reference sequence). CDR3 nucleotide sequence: TGTGCCAGCAGCACCATTCAGGGCAATGAGCAGTTCTTC. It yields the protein CASSTIQGNEQFF.

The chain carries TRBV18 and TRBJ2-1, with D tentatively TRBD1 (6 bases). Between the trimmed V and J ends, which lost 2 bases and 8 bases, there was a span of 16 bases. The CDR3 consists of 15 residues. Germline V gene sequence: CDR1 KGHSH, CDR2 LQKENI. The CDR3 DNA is TGTGCCAGCTCACCAAGAACTAAGGGGGTTGATGAGCAGTTCTTC. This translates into CASSPRTKGVDEQFF.

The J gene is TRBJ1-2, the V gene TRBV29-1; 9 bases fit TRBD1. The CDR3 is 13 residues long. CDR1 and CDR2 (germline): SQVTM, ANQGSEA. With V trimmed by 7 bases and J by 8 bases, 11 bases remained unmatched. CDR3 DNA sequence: TGCAGCGCCCCGGGACAGGGAGTGAGAGGCTACACCTTC. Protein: CSAPGQGVRGYTF.

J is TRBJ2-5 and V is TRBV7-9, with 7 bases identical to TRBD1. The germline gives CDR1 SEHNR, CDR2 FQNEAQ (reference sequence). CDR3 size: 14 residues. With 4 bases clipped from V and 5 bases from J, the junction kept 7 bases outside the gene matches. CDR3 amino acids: CASSWATGSETQYF. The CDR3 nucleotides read TGTGCCAGCAGCTGGGCGACAGGGTCCGAGACCCAGTACTTC.

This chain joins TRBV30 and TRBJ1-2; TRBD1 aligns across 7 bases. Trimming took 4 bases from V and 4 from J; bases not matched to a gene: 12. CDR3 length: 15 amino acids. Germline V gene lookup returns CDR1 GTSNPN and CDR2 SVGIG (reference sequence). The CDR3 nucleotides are TGTGCCTGGACCCTCGAGGGGGCGCGAGGCTATGGCTACACCTTC. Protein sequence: CAWTLEGARGYGYTF.

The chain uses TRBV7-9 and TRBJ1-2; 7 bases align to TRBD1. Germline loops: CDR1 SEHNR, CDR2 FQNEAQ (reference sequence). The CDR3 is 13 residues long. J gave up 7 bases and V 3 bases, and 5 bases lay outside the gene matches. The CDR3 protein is CASSLEGAGGYTF. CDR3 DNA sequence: TGTGCCAGCAGCTTGGAGGGGGCGGGTGGCTACACCTTC.

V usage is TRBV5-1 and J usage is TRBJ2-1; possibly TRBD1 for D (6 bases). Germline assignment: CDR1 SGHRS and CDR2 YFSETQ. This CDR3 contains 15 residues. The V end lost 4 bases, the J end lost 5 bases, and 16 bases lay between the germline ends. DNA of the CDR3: TGCGCCAGCAGCGACCTCTGGGGGACAAACAATGAGCAGTTCTTC. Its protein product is CASSDLWGTNNEQFF.

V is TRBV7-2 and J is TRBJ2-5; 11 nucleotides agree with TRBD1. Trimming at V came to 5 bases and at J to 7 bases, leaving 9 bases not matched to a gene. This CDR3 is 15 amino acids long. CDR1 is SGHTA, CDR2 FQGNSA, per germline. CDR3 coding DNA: TGTGCCAGCAGCCAGGACAGGGGGCTTGGGGGGACCCAGTACTTC. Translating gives CASSQDRGLGGTQYF.

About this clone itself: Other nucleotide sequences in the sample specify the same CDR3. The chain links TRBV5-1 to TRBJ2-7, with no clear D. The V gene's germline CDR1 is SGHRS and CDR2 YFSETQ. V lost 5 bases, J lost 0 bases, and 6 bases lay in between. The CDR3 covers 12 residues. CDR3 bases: TGCGCCAGCAGTGCCGGCTCCTACGAGCAGTACTTC. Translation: CASSAGSYEQYF.

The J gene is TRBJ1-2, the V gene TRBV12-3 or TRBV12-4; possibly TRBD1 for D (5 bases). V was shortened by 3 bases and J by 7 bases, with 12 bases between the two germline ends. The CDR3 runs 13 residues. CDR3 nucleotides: TGTGCCAGCAGTTTTGAAGGGGTCGGTGGCTACACCTTC. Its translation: CASSFEGVGGYTF.

CDR3 coding DNA: TGTGCCAGCCTCCTAGCGGGAGCAGGAGAGACCCAGTACTTC. It yields the protein CASLLAGAGETQYF. V and J are TRBV28 and TRBJ2-5; 10 bases are shared with TRBD2. CDR3 size: 14 residues. In germline, CDR1 is MDHEN, CDR2 SYDVKM. J gave up 4 bases and V 8 bases, and 7 bases lay outside the gene matches.

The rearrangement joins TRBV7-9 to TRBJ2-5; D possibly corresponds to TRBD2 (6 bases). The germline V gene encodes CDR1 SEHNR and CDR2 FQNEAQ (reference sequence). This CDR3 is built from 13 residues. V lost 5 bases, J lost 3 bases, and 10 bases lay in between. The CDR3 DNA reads TGTGCCAGCAGCAAGACTAGTAAAGAGACCCAGTACTTC. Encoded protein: CASSKTSKETQYF.

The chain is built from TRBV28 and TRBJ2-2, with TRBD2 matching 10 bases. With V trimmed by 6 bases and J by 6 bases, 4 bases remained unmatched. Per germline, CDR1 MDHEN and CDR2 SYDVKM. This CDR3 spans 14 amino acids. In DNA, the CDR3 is TGTGCCAGCAGAGCGGGAGGGCCCCCCGGGGAGCTGTTTTTT. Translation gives CASRAGGPPGELFF.

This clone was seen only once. CDR3 nucleotide sequence: TGTGCCAGCAGCTTAACGAGCGCGGCAGCGTATGGCTACACCTTC. Encoded protein: CASSLTSAAAYGYTF. The chain joins TRBV7-6 to TRBJ1-2; D gene unclear. Per germline, CDR1 SGHVS and CDR2 FNYEAQ. The CDR3 sequence is 15 residues long. The V end was cut by 2 bases, the J end by 5 bases, with 15 bases between.

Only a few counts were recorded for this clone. The CDR3 reads CASSLAGQNEKLFF. In DNA, the CDR3 is TGTGCCAGCAGCTTAGCGGGACAGAATGAAAAACTGTTTTTT. V is TRBV7-9 and J is TRBJ1-4; 7 positions agree with TRBD1. The CDR3 runs 14 residues. V shed 0 bases and J 5 bases; nucleotides not matched to a gene: 0. Germline CDR1 is SEHNR and CDR2 is FQNEAQ (reference sequence).

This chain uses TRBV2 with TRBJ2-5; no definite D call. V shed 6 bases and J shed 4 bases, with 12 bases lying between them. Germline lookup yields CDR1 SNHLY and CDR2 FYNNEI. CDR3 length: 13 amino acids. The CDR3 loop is CASRARGLETQYF. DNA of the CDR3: TGTGCCAGCAGAGCTAGAGGCCTAGAGACCCAGTACTTC.